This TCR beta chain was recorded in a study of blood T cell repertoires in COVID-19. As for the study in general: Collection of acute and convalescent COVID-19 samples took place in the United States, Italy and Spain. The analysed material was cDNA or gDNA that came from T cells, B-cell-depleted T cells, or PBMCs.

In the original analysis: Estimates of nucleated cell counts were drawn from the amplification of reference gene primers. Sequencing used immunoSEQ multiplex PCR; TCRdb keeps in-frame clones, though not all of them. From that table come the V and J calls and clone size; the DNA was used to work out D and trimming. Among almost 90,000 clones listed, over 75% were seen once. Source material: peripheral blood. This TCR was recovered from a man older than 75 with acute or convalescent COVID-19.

Here the CDR3 reads CASSVTPGQNSPLHF. CDR3 bases: TGTGCCAGCAGTGTCACCCCGGGACAGAATTCACCCCTCCACTTT. This chain connects TRBV6-4 to TRBJ1-6; 7 nucleotides agree with TRBD1. J was trimmed by 7 bases and V by 4 bases; bases with no gene match: 7. Germline loops: CDR1 MRHNA, CDR2 SNTAGT. There are 15 residues in the CDR3.